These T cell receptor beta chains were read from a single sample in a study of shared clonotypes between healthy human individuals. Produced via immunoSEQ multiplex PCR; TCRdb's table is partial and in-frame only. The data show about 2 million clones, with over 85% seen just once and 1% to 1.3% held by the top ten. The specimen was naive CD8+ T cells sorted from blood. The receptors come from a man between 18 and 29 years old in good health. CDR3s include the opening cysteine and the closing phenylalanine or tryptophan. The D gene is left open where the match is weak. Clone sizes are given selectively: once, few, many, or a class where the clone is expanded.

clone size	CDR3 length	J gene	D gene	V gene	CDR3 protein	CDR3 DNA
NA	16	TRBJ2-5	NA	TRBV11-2	CASSLDLVRSQETQYF	TGTGCCAGCAGCTTAGATCTCGTCAGGTCCCAAGAGACCCAGTACTTC
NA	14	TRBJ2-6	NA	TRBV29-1	CSVDAGSGANVLTF	TGCAGCGTTGACGCAGGGTCTGGGGCCAACGTCCTGACTTTC
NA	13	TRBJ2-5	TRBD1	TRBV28	CASSAGQEETQYF	TGTGCCAGCAGTGCCGGACAGGAAGAGACCCAGTACTTC
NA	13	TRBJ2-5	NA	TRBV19	CASSITGGETQYF	TGTGCCAGTAGTATAACAGGCGGGGAGACCCAGTACTTC
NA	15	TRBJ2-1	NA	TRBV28	CASSLRGVPYNEQFF	TGTGCCAGCAGTTTACGGGGCGTCCCCTACAATGAGCAGTTCTTC
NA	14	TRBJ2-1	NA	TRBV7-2	CASSLVSSANEQFF	TGTGCCAGCAGCTTAGTTTCTAGTGCCAATGAGCAGTTCTTC
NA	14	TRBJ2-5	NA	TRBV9	CASSPSGGLETQYF	TGTGCCAGCAGCCCCAGTGGGGGCTTGGAGACCCAGTACTTC
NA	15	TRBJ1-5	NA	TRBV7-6	CASSLGPEVNQPQHF	TGTGCCAGCAGCTTGGGCCCTGAAGTCAATCAGCCCCAGCATTTT
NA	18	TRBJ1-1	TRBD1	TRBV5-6	CASSLEGTGWELDTEAFF	TGTGCCAGCAGCTTGGAGGGGACAGGGTGGGAACTAGACACTGAAGCTTTCTTT
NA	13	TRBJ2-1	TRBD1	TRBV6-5	CASSLGQGNEQFF	TGTGCCAGCAGCTTGGGACAGGGGAATGAGCAGTTCTTC
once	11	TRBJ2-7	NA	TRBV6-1	CASSEGFEQYF	TGTGCCAGCAGTGAAGGGTTCGAGCAGTACTTC
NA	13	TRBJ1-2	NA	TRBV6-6	CASSYSASGDYTF	TGTGCCAGCAGTTACTCAGCCTCGGGGGACTACACCTTC
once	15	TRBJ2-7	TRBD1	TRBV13	CASSLAGQGTHEQYF	TGTGCCAGCAGCTTAGCGGGACAGGGGACTCACGAGCAGTACTTC
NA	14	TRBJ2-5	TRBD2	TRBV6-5	CASSSGLAWETQYF	TGTGCCAGCAGTTCCGGACTAGCATGGGAGACCCAGTACTTC
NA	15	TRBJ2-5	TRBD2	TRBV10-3	CAISDIAGGRETQYF	TGTGCCATCAGTGATATAGCGGGGGGGCGAGAGACCCAGTACTTC
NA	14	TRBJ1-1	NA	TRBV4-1	CASSQDRRSAEAFF	TGCGCCAGCAGCCAAGACCGTCGGAGCGCTGAAGCTTTCTTT
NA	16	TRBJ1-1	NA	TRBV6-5	CASSYSFEGLVTEAFF	TGTGCCAGCAGTTACTCGTTCGAGGGCTTGGTCACTGAAGCTTTCTTT
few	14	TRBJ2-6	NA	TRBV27	CASSLYSGANVLTF	TGTGCCAGCAGTTTATATTCTGGGGCCAACGTCCTGACTTTC
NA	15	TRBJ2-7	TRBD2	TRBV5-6	CASSLGGGSKDEQYF	TGTGCCAGCAGCTTGGGCGGCGGGAGCAAAGACGAGCAGTACTTC
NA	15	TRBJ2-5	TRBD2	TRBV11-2	CASSLVGLGGETQYF	TGTGCCAGCAGCTTAGTGGGACTAGGGGGAGAGACCCAGTACTTC
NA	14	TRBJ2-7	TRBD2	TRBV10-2	CASRLAGEAYEQYF	TGCGCCAGCCGACTAGCGGGAGAGGCCTACGAGCAGTACTTC
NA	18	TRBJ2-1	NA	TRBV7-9	CASSLLGDTTTLSNEQFF	TGTGCCAGCTCTCTATTAGGGGATACCACCACCCTTTCGAATGAGCAGTTCTTC
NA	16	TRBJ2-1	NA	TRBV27	CASSLWAGLSYNEQFF	TGTGCCAGCAGTTTATGGGCGGGGCTAAGTTACAATGAGCAGTTCTTC
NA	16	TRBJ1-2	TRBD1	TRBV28	CASKGTGAPTNYGYTF	TGTGCCAGCAAGGGTACAGGGGCCCCTACTAACTATGGCTACACCTTC
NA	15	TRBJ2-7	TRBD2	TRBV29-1	CSVEDTGGDPYEQYF	TGCAGCGTTGAAGATACCGGGGGGGACCCCTACGAGCAGTACTTC
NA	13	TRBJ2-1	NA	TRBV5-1	CASASTWTNEQFF	TGCGCCAGCGCTTCGACGTGGACGAATGAGCAGTTCTTC
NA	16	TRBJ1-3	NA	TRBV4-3	CASSQVGYGSGNTIYF	TGCGCCAGCAGCCAAGTAGGGTACGGCTCTGGAAACACCATATATTTT
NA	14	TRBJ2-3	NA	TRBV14	CASSQDGGSNTQYF	TGTGCCAGCAGCCAGGACGGAGGGTCGAATACGCAGTATTTT
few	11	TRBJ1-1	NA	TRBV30	CAWGAGTEAFF	TGTGCCTGGGGCGCGGGGACTGAAGCTTTCTTT
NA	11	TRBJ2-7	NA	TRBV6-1	CASVRSFEQYF	TGTGCCAGCGTGAGGTCGTTTGAGCAGTACTTC
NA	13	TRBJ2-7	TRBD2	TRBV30	CACIAGAPAEQYF	TGTGCCTGCATAGCGGGAGCCCCAGCCGAGCAGTACTTC
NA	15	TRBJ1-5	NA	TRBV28	CASSSLSAGQQPQHF	TGTGCCAGCAGTTCCCTATCGGCAGGACAACAGCCCCAGCATTTT
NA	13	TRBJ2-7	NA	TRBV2	CASSARVGDEQYF	TGTGCCAGCAGTGCAAGGGTTGGAGACGAGCAGTACTTC
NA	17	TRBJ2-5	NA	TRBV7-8	CASSSQDLPEDPETQYF	TGTGCCAGCAGCTCTCAGGACCTCCCAGAGGACCCAGAGACCCAGTACTTC
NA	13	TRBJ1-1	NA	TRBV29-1	CSVTLDMNTEAFF	TGCAGCGTTACATTAGACATGAACACTGAAGCTTTCTTT
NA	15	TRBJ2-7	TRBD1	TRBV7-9	CASSSGQGLSYEQYF	TGTGCCAGCAGCTCGGGACAGGGGCTCTCCTACGAGCAGTACTTC
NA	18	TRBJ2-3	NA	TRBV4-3	CASSQDAATRVGADTQYF	TGCGCCAGCAGCCAAGATGCCGCCACCCGGGTAGGGGCAGATACGCAGTATTTT
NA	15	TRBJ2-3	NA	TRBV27	CASSLSWRFPDTQYF	TGTGCCAGCAGTTTATCGTGGAGGTTCCCAGATACGCAGTATTTT
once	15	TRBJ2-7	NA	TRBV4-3	CASSQERDLSYEQYF	TGCGCCAGCAGCCAAGAGAGGGACTTGTCCTACGAGCAGTACTTC
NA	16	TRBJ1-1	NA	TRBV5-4	CASSLDLGGANTEAFF	TGTGCCAGCAGCTTGGATTTAGGGGGGGCCAACACTGAAGCTTTCTTT
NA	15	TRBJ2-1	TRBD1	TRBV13	CASSAADRGRNEQFF	TGTGCCAGCAGCGCAGCGGACAGGGGGCGCAATGAGCAGTTCTTC
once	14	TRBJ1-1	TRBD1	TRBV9	CASSLSGGGTEAFF	TGTGCCAGCTCCCTCTCAGGGGGCGGGACTGAAGCTTTCTTT
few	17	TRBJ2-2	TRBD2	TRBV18	CASSPLSGEENTGELFF	TGTGCCAGCTCACCACTTAGCGGGGAGGAGAACACCGGGGAGCTGTTTTTT
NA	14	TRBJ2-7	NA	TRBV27	CASSFTSLTYEQYF	TGTGCCAGCAGTTTCACGTCGCTAACCTACGAGCAGTACTTC
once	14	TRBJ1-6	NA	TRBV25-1	CASSRGSYNSPLHF	TGTGCCAGCAGTCGGGGATCCTATAATTCACCCCTCCACTTT
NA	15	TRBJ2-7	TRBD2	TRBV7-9	CASSFGTSAIYEQYF	TGTGCCAGCAGCTTCGGGACTAGCGCTATCTACGAGCAGTACTTC
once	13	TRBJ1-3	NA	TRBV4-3	CASSPGRGNTIYF	TGCGCCAGCAGCCCCGGACGGGGAAACACCATATATTTT
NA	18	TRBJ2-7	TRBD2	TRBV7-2	CASSFGLVANKPNYEQYF	TGTGCCAGCAGCTTCGGACTAGTTGCCAACAAACCCAATTACGAGCAGTACTTC
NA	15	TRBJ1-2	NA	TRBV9	CASSYRSDSNYGYTF	TGTGCCAGCAGCTACAGGTCCGACTCTAACTATGGCTACACCTTC
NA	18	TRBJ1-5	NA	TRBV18	CASSPGPRSGDSNQPQHF	TGTGCCAGCTCACCAGGGCCTCGGTCTGGGGATAGCAATCAGCCCCAGCATTTT